These 18 T cell receptor beta chains originate from one sample sequenced in a study of blood T cell repertoires in COVID-19. Assay used: immunoSEQ multiplex PCR; TCRdb lists only in-frame clones, some missing. The sample has some 320,000 clones, roughly 89% seen once. The sequenced sample was PBMCs or T cells enriched from blood (not recorded which). The receptors here all came from a man between 60 and 75 years old who had recovered from COVID-19.

Note on this clone: The sample has other DNA sequences that encode this CDR3 too. V and J are TRBV24-1 and TRBJ1-2; 10 nucleotides align to TRBD1. Germline loops: CDR1 KGHDR, CDR2 SFDVKD. V shed 4 bases and J 4 bases; nucleotides not matched to a gene: 8. CDR3 length: 16 amino acids. For the CDR3, the DNA is TGTGCCACCAGTGACCCTCGGACAGGGGGTGTCTATGGCTACACCTTC. It codes for CATSDPRTGGVYGYTF.

The chain uses TRBV29-1 and TRBJ2-3; D unclear. V dropped 6 bases and J dropped 5 bases, with 18 bases sitting between them. The CDR3 has 14 residues. Germline V CDR1 and CDR2: SQVTM, ANQGSEA. The CDR3 coding sequence is TGCAGCGTACGAAAGGCAGGCCCCGGAGATACGCAGTATTTT. This codes for CSVRKAGPGDTQYF.

The chain is built from TRBV12-3 or TRBV12-4 and TRBJ2-5; 7 bases align to TRBD1. The CDR3 has 13 residues. Trimming took 5 bases from V and 4 from J; bases not matched to a gene: 4. CDR3 DNA sequence: TGTGCCAGCAGTACAAACAGGGGAGAGACCCAGTACTTC. Translating gives CASSTNRGETQYF.

This chain links TRBV28 with TRBJ2-5, with a weak D call TRBD1 (6 bases). Per the germline V gene, CDR1 is MDHEN and CDR2 is SYDVKM. CDR3 length: 13 amino acids. Trimming took 7 bases from V and 13 from J, leaving 22 bases between them. The CDR3 sequence: CASTADSHPRLYF. The DNA of the CDR3 is TGTGCCAGCACCGCGGACAGCCACCCACGCTTGTACTTC. The whole variable domain, remainder taken from reference TRBV28 and TRBJ2-5, is DVKVTQSSRYLVKRTGEKVFLECVQDMDHENMFWYRQDPGLGLRLIYFSYDVKMKEKGDIPEGYSVSREKKERFSLILESASTNQTSMYLCASTADSHPRLYFGPGTRLLVL.

This chain connects TRBV30 to TRBJ1-1; 8 bases match TRBD1. Germline-derived CDR1 and CDR2 are GTSNPN and SVGIG (reference sequence). J gave up 6 bases and V 1 base, and 22 bases lay outside the gene matches. The CDR3 consists of 19 residues. The chain's CDR3 is CAWSADASYQDRVVAEAFF. The DNA of the CDR3 is TGTGCCTGGAGTGCCGACGCGTCCTACCAGGACAGGGTTGTTGCTGAAGCTTTCTTT.

This clone was counted once. V usage is TRBV18 and J usage is TRBJ1-5; 9 nucleotides agree with TRBD1. Germline lookup yields CDR1 KGHSH and CDR2 LQKENI. The V and J ends lost 6 bases and 3 bases, in that order; junction bases with no gene match: 15. This CDR3 comprises 18 residues. The CDR3 DNA sequence: TGTGCCAGCTCCCCAGGAGGGACAGGGTCCGGTCCCAATCAGCCCCAGCATTTT. Amino acid sequence: CASSPGGTGSGPNQPQHF.

In DNA form, the CDR3 reads TGTGCCAGCAGCACACCTCCGGGACAGCGGGAGACCCAGTACTTC. Translation: CASSTPPGQRETQYF. V usage is TRBV5-4 and J usage is TRBJ2-5; TRBD1 aligns across 7 bases. This CDR3 is 15 amino acids long. The V gene end was trimmed by 4 bases and the J gene end by 5 bases; junction bases not matched to a gene: 11. Germline values: CDR1 SGHNT, CDR2 YYREEE (reference sequence). Drawing the rest from reference TRBV5-4 and TRBJ2-5, the complete variable domain is ETGVTQSPTHLIKTRGQQVTLRCSSQSGHNTVSWYQQALGQGPQFIFQYYREEENGRGNFPPRFSGLQFPNYSSELNVNALELDDSALYLCASSTPPGQRETQYFGPGTRLLVL.

This chain links TRBV13 with TRBJ2-1; 10 bases line up with TRBD1. Looked up from germline, CDR1 is PRHDT and CDR2 is FYEKMQ (reference sequence). V was pared by 4 bases and J by 6 bases, with 6 bases of the junction left unmatched. This CDR3 has 15 amino acids. CDR3 sequence (DNA): TGTGCCAGCAGCTCCACCGGGACAGGGGCCAATGAGCAGTTCTTC. Translating it yields CASSSTGTGANEQFF.

The chain couples TRBV7-9 to TRBJ1-5, with D maybe TRBD1 (5 bases). CDR3 length equals 17 residues. Germline CDR1 and CDR2: SEHNR and FQNEAQ (reference sequence). V was pared by 1 base and J by 0 bases, with 13 bases between. The CDR3 DNA is TGTGCCAGCAGCTTAGGCACAGGCGTTTATAGCAATCAGCCCCAGCATTTT. Translating it yields CASSLGTGVYSNQPQHF.

This chain uses TRBV6-5 with TRBJ1-2; 9 nucleotides match TRBD1. CDR1 and CDR2 (germline): MNHEY, SVGAGI. The CDR3 has 15 amino acids. Trimming cost V 2 bases and J 1 base; bases outside gene matches: 2. The CDR3, as DNA: TGTGCCAGCAGTTACGAGGGACAGGGTAACTATGGCTACACCTTC. This codes for CASSYEGQGNYGYTF.

The chain recombines TRBV4-1 with TRBJ1-1; a weak D match, TRBD1 (5 bases). V lost 0 bases to trimming and J lost 0 bases, with 11 bases between them. Germline loops: CDR1 MGHRA, CDR2 YSYEKL. This CDR3 has 16 residues. CDR3 in amino acids: CASSQDLGQLNTEAFF. In DNA, the CDR3 is TGCGCCAGCAGCCAAGATCTTGGACAATTGAACACTGAAGCTTTCTTT.

The chain employs TRBV28 and TRBJ2-5; D is possibly TRBD1 (6 bases). CDR1 is MDHEN and CDR2 is SYDVKM in the germline V gene. This CDR3 is 12 amino acids long. Trimming removed 4 bases at V and 4 bases at J, with 7 bases between. CDR3 DNA: TGTGCCAGCAGTTCACAGGGAGAGACCCAGTACTTC. This codes for CASSSQGETQYF. Drawing the rest from reference TRBV28 and TRBJ2-5, the complete variable domain is DVKVTQSSRYLVKRTGEKVFLECVQDMDHENMFWYRQDPGLGLRLIYFSYDVKMKEKGDIPEGYSVSREKKERFSLILESASTNQTSMYLCASSSQGETQYFGPGTRLLVL.

The chain links TRBV7-9 to TRBJ2-1, with 11 positions matching TRBD1. This CDR3 is 16 amino acids long. CDR1 is SEHNR, CDR2 FQNEAQ, per germline (reference sequence). Trimming cost V 4 bases and J 9 bases; bases outside gene matches: 11. For the CDR3, the DNA is TGTGCCAGCAGCTCGTTCACCGGGACAGGGGGTTTTGAGCAGTTCTTC. It codes for CASSSFTGTGGFEQFF.

The chain recombines TRBV5-1 with TRBJ2-5; 7 bases align to TRBD2. Germline CDR1 is SGHRS and CDR2 is YFSETQ. The CDR3 is made up of 16 amino acids. J lost 3 bases, V lost 4 bases, and 12 bases had no gene match. CDR3 region: CASSEAASGAKETQYF. The DNA for the CDR3 is TGCGCCAGCAGCGAAGCCGCTAGCGGAGCGAAAGAGACCCAGTACTTC.

This chain uses TRBV19 with TRBJ2-7, with 7 bases lining up with TRBD2. With 1 base clipped from V and 1 base from J, the junction kept 7 bases outside the gene matches. Germline V gene sequence: CDR1 LNHDA, CDR2 SQIVND (reference sequence). The CDR3 is 16 residues long. The CDR3 DNA sequence: TGTGCCAGTAGTATAGTGGGAGGGCTCGCTTCCTACGAGCAGTACTTC. Translating it yields CASSIVGGLASYEQYF.

The rearrangement links TRBV6-5 to TRBJ1-5; the D gene is possibly TRBD1 (6 bases). This CDR3 comprises 13 residues. Trimming pared 5 bases from V and 6 bases from J, leaving 11 bases between. Germline CDR1 MNHEY, CDR2 SVGAGI. CDR3 bases: TGTGCCAGCAGTAACAACAGGGTTCAGCCCCAGCATTTT. Amino acid sequence: CASSNNRVQPQHF.

This clone has a single count. The chain recombines TRBV18 with TRBJ2-5, with TRBD2 as a possible D gene (5 bases). V dropped 5 bases and J dropped 2 bases, with 12 bases sitting between them. This CDR3 contains 14 residues. Germline-derived CDR1 and CDR2 are KGHSH and LQKENI. In nucleotides, the CDR3 is TGTGCCAGCTCAGTCTCCTCGGGGCAAGAGACCCAGTACTTC. This sequence encodes CASSVSSGQETQYF.

The chain combines TRBV5-1 with TRBJ2-7, with D possibly being TRBD1 (5 bases). The CDR3 is made up of 14 amino acids. CDR1 is SGHRS, CDR2 YFSETQ, per germline. V gave up 1 base and J gave up 5 bases, with 13 bases separating them. CDR3 bases: TGCGCCAGCAGCTTGTCCTCAGGGTCGGACGAGCAGTACTTC. This encodes CASSLSSGSDEQYF.